The T cell receptor beta chain under discussion was sequenced for a study of Ad26.COV2.S vaccination and SARS-CoV-2 variants. Whole-study context: Ad26.COV2.S arm of COV1001 included the donor. Overall study findings and caveats: It is possible that the TCR breadth and depth analyses underestimated the total T cell responses.

Data came from immunoSEQ multiplex PCR; TCRdb stores just in-frame clones and leaves some out. The sample yields over 400,000 clones, about 90% seen once. Treatment of the sample: 15 to 20 received Ad26.COV2.S at low or high dose, single or two shots; about 5 received placebo; per-sample allocation not given. Samples were taken on day 63 after the first vaccine or placebo injection. It was an adult aged 18-55 years in Boston who was the donor. Note on this clone: Its antigen remains unidentified.

The CDR3 is made up of 14 amino acids. CDR1 and CDR2 (germline): SQVTM, ANQGSEA. V lost 4 bases and J 2 bases, leaving 9 bases between the germline ends. The source was peripheral blood, collected in a trial of Ad26.COV2.S vaccine versus placebo. The rearrangement uses TRBV29-1 and TRBJ2-6; either TRBD1 or TRBD2 may fit D (5 bases each). The sequence derives from a person aged 18-60 years who received the Ad26.COV2.S COVID-19 vaccine or a placebo. The CDR3 bases are TGCAGCGTTGGTCAGGGAGCTGGGGCCAACGTCCTGACTTTC. It encodes CSVGQGAGANVLTF.